This TCR beta chain was recorded in a study of cytomegalovirus exposure and HLA in healthy donors. This clone was seen a handful of times. The antigen is not known. The PCR used 60 Vbeta and 13 Jbeta primers. The data were produced by immunoSEQ multiplex PCR, yet TCRdb's version contains in-frame clones alone and is incomplete. The data show some 150,000 clones, with approximately 80% seen just once and about 4.5% held by the top ten. Whole-study results and caveats: Per published accounts, TCR beta sequences correctly predicted the HLA-A and HLA-B alleles of most subjects.

The CDR3 is 14 residues long. V lost 6 bases, J lost 9 bases, and 9 bases stayed unmatched. The germline V gene has CDR1 MNHNY and CDR2 SVGAGI (reference sequence). This sequence was found in a man aged 35 to 55 in good health and CMV-seronegative. The specimen sequenced was PBMCs. The J gene is TRBJ1-3, the V gene TRBV6-6; TRBD1 agrees at 9 bases. The CDR3 DNA is TGTGCCAGCAGAAGTACAGGGGGCCTCGGCACCATATATTTT. Amino acid sequence: CASRSTGGLGTIYF.